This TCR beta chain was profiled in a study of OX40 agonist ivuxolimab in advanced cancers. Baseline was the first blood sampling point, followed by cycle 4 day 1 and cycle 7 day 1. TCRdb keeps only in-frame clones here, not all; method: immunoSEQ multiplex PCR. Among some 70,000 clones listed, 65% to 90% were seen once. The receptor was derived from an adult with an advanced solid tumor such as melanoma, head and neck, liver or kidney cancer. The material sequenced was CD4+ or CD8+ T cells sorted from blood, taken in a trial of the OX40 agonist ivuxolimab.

The CDR3 sequence is CASSFNSDSIYGEKLFF. CDR3 DNA sequence: TGTGCCAGTAGTTTTAACTCCGACAGCATTTATGGTGAAAAACTGTTTTTT. This sequence joins TRBV19 and TRBJ1-4; the D gene is possibly TRBD1 (5 bases). This CDR3 spans 17 amino acids. Germline CDR1 reads LNHDA; CDR2 reads SQIVND (reference sequence). With 5 bases removed from V and 7 bases from J, the gap between germline ends came to 23 bases.